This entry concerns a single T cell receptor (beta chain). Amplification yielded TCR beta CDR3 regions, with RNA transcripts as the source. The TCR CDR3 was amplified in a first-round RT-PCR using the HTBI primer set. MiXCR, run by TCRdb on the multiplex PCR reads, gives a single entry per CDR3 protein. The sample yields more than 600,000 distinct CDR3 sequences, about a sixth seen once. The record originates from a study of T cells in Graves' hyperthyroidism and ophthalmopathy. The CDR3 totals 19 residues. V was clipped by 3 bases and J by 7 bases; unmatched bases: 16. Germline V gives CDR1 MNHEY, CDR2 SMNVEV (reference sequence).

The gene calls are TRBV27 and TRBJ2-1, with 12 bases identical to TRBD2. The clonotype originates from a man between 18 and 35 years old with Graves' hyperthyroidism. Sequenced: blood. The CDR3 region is CASSLRGGTGLAGRNEQFF. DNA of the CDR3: TGTGCCAGCAGTTTGCGGGGGGGGACAGGACTAGCGGGAAGAAATGAGCAGTTCTTC.